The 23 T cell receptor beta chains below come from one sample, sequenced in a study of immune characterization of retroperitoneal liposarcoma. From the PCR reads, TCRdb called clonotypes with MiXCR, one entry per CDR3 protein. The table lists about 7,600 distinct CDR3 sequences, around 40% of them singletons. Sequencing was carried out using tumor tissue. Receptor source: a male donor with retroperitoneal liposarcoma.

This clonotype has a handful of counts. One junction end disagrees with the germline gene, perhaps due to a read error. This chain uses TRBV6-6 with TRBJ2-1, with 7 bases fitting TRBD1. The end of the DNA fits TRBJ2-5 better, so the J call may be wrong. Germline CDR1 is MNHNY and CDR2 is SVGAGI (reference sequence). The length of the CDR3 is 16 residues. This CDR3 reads CVSRRVGQAGKETQYF. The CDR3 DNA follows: TGTGTCAGCAGAAGGGTAGGACAGGCGGGTAAAGAGACCCAGTACTTC.

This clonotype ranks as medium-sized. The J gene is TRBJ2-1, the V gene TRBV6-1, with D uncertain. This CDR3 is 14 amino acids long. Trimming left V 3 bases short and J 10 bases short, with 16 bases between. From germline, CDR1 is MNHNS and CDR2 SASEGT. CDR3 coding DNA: TGTGCCAGCAGTGAGTACTCGATCTCCTACGAGCAGTTCTTC. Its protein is CASSEYSISYEQFF.

CDR3: CASSFLWLADNEQFF. The DNA for the CDR3 is TGTGCCAGCAGCTTTTTGTGGCTAGCGGACAATGAGCAGTTCTTC. The chain joins TRBV11-2 to TRBJ2-5, with TRBD2 identical over 7 bases. The DNA end favors TRBJ2-1, so the J call may be wrong. CDR1 is SGHAT, CDR2 FQNNGV, per germline. CDR3 length equals 15 residues.

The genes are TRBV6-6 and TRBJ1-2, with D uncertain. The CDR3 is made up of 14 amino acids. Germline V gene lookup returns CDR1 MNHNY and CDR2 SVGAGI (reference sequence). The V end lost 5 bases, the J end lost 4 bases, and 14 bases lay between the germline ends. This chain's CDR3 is CASSQSPLGYGYTF. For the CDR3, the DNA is TGTGCCAGCAGTCAGTCCCCACTGGGCTATGGCTACACCTTC.

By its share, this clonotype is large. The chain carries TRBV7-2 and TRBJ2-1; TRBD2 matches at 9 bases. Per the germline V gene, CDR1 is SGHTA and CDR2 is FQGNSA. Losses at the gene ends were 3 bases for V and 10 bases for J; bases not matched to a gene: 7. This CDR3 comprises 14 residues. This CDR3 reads CASSFSGGSYEQFF. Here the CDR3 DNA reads TGTGCCAGCAGCTTTAGCGGGGGATCCTACGAGCAGTTCTTC.

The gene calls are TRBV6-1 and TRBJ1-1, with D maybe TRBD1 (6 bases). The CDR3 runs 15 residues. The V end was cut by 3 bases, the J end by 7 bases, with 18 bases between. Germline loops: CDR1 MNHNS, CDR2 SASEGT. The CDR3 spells CASSDSTTGRIEAFF. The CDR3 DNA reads TGTGCCAGCAGTGACTCTACGACAGGCCGAATTGAAGCTTTCTTT.

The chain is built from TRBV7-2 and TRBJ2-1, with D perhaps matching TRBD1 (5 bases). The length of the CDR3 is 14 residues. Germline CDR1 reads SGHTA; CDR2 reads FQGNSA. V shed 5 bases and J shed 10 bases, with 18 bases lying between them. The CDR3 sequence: CASSVTEKEYEQFF. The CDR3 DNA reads TGTGCCAGCAGCGTGACAGAGAAGGAATACGAGCAGTTCTTC.

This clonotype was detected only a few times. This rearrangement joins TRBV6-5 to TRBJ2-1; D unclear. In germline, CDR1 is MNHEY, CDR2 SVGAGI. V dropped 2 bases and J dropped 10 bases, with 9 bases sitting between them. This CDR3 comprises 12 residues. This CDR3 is CASSYAAYEQFF. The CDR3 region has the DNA TGTGCCAGCAGTTACGCCGCCTACGAGCAGTTCTTC.

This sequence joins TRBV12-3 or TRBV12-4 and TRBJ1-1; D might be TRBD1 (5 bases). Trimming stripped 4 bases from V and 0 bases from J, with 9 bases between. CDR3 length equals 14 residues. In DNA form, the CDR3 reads TGTGCCAGCAGTTCGGGGACTGTGAACACTGAAGCTTTCTTT. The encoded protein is CASSSGTVNTEAFF.

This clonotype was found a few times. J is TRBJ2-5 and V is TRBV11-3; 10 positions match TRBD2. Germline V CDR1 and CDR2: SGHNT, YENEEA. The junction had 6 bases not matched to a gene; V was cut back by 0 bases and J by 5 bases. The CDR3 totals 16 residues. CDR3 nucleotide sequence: TGTGCCAGCAGCTTAGAAACTAGCGGGATAATGGAGACCCAGTACTTC. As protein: CASSLETSGIMETQYF.

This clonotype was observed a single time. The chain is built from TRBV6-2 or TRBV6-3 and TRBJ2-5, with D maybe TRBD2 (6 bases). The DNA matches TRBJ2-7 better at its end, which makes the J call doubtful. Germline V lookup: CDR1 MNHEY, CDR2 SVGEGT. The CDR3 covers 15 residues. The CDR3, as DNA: TGTGCCAGCAGTGAAAGTAGCGGCCGCTCCTACGAGCAGTACTTC. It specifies CASSESSGRSYEQYF.

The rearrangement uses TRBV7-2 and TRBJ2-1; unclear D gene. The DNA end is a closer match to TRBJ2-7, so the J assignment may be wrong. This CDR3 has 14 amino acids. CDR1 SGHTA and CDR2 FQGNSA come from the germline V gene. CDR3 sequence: CASSLAETHHEQYF. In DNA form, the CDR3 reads TGTGCCAGCAGCTTAGCTGAGACCCACCACGAGCAGTACTTC.

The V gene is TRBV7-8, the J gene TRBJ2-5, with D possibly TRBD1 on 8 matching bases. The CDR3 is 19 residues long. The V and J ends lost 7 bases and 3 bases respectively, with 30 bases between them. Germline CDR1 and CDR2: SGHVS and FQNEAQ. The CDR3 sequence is CASTLPPQGGAFTEETQYF. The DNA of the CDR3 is TGTGCCAGCACCCTACCCCCACAGGGGGGGGCCTTTACTGAAGAGACCCAGTACTTC.

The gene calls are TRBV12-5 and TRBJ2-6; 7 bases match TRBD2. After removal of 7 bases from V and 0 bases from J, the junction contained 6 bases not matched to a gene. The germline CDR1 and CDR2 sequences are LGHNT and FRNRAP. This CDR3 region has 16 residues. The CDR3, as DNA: TGTGCTAGTGTCCTGGGGGGGGGCTCTGGGGCCAACGTCCTGACTTTC. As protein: CASVLGGGSGANVLTF.

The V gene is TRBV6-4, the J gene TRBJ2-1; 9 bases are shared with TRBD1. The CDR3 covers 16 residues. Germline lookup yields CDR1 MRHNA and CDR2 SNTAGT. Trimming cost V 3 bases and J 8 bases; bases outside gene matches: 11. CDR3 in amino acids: CASSETSGTGLDEQFF. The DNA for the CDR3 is TGTGCCAGCAGTGAAACATCCGGGACAGGGTTGGATGAGCAGTTCTTC.

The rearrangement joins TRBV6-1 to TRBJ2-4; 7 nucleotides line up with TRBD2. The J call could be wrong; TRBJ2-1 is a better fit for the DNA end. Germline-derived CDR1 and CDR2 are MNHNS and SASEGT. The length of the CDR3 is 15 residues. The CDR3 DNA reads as TGTGCCAGCAGTGAAGAGCGGGATTCCTACAATGAGCAGTTCTTC. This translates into CASSEERDSYNEQFF.

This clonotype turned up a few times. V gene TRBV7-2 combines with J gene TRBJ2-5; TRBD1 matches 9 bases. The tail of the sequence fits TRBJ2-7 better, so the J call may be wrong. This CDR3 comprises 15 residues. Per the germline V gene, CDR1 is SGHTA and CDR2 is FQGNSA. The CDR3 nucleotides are TGTGCCAGCAGCTCTCCCGGGACAGGGTCAGGCGAGCAGTACTTC. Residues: CASSSPGTGSGEQYF.

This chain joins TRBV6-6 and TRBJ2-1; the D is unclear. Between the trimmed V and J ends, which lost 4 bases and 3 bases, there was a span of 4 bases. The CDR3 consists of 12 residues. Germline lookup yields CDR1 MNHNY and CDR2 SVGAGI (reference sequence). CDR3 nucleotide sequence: TGTGCCAGCAGTTCTCTCTACAATGAGCAGTTCTTC. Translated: CASSSLYNEQFF.

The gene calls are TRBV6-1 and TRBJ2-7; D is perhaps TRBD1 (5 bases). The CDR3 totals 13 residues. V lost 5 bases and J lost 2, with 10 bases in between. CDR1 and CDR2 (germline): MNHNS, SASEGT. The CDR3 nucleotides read TGTGCCAGCAGTAAGACAGCAACCTACGAGCAGTACTTC. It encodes CASSKTATYEQYF.

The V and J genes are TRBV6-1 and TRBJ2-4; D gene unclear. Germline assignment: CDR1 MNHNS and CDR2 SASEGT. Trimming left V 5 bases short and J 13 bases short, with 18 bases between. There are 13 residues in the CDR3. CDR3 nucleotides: TGTGCCAGCAGTTATACGTGGAACAATGAGCAGTACTTC. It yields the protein CASSYTWNNEQYF.

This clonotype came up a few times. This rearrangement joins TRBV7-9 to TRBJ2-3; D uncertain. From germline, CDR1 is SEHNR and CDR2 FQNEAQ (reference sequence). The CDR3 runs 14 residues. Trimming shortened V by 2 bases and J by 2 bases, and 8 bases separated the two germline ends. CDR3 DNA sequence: TGTGCCAGCAGCTTAATCGGAGCCACAGATACGCAGTATTTT. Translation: CASSLIGATDTQYF.

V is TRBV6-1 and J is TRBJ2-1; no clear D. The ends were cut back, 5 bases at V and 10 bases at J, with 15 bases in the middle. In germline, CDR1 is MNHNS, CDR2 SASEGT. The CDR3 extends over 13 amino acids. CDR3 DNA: TGTGCCAGCAGTTACAAGGGCCTCTACGAGCAGTTCTTC. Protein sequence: CASSYKGLYEQFF.

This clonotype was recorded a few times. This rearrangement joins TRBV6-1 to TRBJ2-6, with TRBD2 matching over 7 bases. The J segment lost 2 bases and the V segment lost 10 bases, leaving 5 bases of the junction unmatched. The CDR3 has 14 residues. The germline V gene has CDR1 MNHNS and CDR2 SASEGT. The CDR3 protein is CATDAGAGANVLTF. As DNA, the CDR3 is TGTGCCACCGACGCGGGGGCTGGGGCCAACGTCCTGACTTTC.